This TCR beta chain came from a study of T-cell reconstitution after alpha-beta-depleted transplantation in children. Study results and caveats: Several hundred expanded graft clones reportedly supplied alpha-beta T cells about two months after transplant. T-cell counts and diversity at one year post-transplant came mainly from newly produced T cells. There were some patients whose high TCRbeta diversity at day 60 came from surviving recipient T cells and thymic progenitors.

This clonotype was seen ten or more times. Antigen: not known. The TCRbeta library was prepared with unique molecular identifiers. TCRdb re-called the PCR reads through MiXCR, storing one row per CDR3 protein. Found here are some 310,000 distinct CDR3 sequences, roughly 25% of them singletons; the top ten hold 10% to 11%. The sequence was collected from a male patient under 18 who had a stem cell transplant for acute lymphoblastic leukemia, so the T cells may come from the graft donor. The sequenced sample was PBMCs, mostly from graft donor cells, obtained 180 days after TCRalphabeta/CD19-depleted stem cell transplant.

CDR3 sequence reads: CASSSRGQETQYF. The DNA for the CDR3 is TGTGCCAGCAGTTCTAGGGGCCAAGAGACCCAGTACTTC. This chain joins TRBV12-3 or TRBV12-4 and TRBJ2-5; maybe TRBD1 (5 bases). Trimming left V 4 bases short and J 1 base short, with 7 bases between. The CDR3 sequence is 13 residues long.